This TCR beta chain stems from a study of blood T cell repertoires in COVID-19. On the study more broadly: From T cells, B-cell-depleted T cells, or PBMCs came the material, which was cDNA or gDNA.

Original processing notes: The assay estimated nucleated cells by amplifying reference gene primers. Produced via immunoSEQ multiplex PCR; TCRdb's table is partial and in-frame only. Clone size and V and J calls were adopted from that table, with D and trimming inferred from the DNA. The table includes hundreds of thousands of clones, around 88% detected once. During active infection, Seattle patients enrolled and were then monitored through disease. Trimming removed 5 bases from V and 7 bases from J, with 18 bases in between. CDR3 length equals 15 residues. Germline V gene sequence: CDR1 MNHEY, CDR2 SVGAGI.

The gene calls are TRBV6-5 and TRBJ1-5; D may be TRBD1 (5 bases). Sequencing used peripheral blood. The receptor was derived from a woman of 80 years or more with COVID-19, enrolled during active disease. In nucleotides, the CDR3 is TGTGCCAGCAGTCCCTCAACAGGTATGTCCCAGCCCCAGCATTTT. Its protein product is CASSPSTGMSQPQHF.